A selection of T cell receptor beta chains follows, all from one sample in a study of human T cells and chemical hapten exposure. TCRdb itself ran the RACE reads through MiXCR, one entry per CDR3 protein. The sample lists under 450,000 distinct CDR3 sequences, roughly 5% seen once, with under 3% in the top ten. This sample comprised whole blood, obtained in connection with sensitization to the hapten diphenylcyclopropenone (DPC). Receptors were obtained from a woman aged 45-60 years with alopecia areata. Some clones in this sample may be carry-over from other donors' samples. CDR3s include the opening cysteine and the closing phenylalanine or tryptophan. The D gene is left open where the match is weak. Rows may omit the clone size; those that give it use once, few, many or a size class.

>many|NA|TRBV28|TRBJ2-5|16
TGTGCCAGCAGTTTACTACCGACAGGCGGTTTGGAGACCCAGTACTTC
CASSLLPTGGLETQYF
>NA|NA|TRBV2|TRBJ1-2|17
TGTGCCAGCACCTACTCATGGGCCCCCTTACAGGGAATCGGCTACACCTTC
CASTYSWAPLQGIGYTF
>many|TRBD1|TRBV12-3/TRBV12-4|TRBJ1-1|14
TGTGCCAGCAGTTTACAGGGGGCGAACACTGAAGCTTTCTTT
CASSLQGANTEAFF
>NA|NA|TRBV3-1|TRBJ1-1|14
TGTGCCAGCAGCCAAGTCCACGGATCCCTGGGAGCTTTCTTT
CASSQVHGSLGAFF
>many|TRBD2|TRBV2|TRBJ2-7|14
TGTGCCATACTAGCGGGGGGCAGCTCCTACGAGCAGTACTTC
CAILAGGSSYEQYF
>many|NA|TRBV19|TRBJ2-7|14
TGTGCCAGTAGTATAGGTTGGGGACGGTACGAGCAGTACTTC
CASSIGWGRYEQYF
>NA|TRBD1|TRBV15|TRBJ1-1|15
TGTGCCACCAGCAGAGGGGCAGGGGGCAACACTGAAGCTTTCTTT
CATSRGAGGNTEAFF
>few|NA|TRBV6-1|TRBJ2-3|14
TGTGCCAGCATAAAGGCGGGACCCACAGATACGCAGTATTTT
CASIKAGPTDTQYF
>NA|TRBD1|TRBV12-3/TRBV12-4|TRBJ1-1|15
TGTGCCAGCAGCCAGCCGGACAGGGGTTCCACTGAAGCTTTCTTT
CASSQPDRGSTEAFF
>few|NA|TRBV11-2|TRBJ1-5|15
TGTGCCAGCAGCCTCTATGGGGGGGCTGACCAGCCCCAGCATTTT
CASSLYGGADQPQHF
>many|TRBD1|TRBV12-3/TRBV12-4|TRBJ1-1|13
TGTGCCAGCAGTCCGGGGACAGGGGGTAAAGCTTTCTTT
CASSPGTGGKAFF
>many|NA|TRBV2|TRBJ2-2|14
TGTGCCAGCAGTGACAGGGTAGTCACCGGGGAGCTGTTTTTT
CASSDRVVTGELFF
>many|NA|TRBV7-9|TRBJ2-7|14
TGTGCCAGCAGCTTGAGAGGGGGGCCAGGCGAGCAGTACTTC
CASSLRGGPGEQYF
>NA|TRBD2|TRBV12-3/TRBV12-4|TRBJ2-1|15
TGTGCCAGCAGTTTTTCACTAGCGGGAACCAATGAGCAGTTCTTC
CASSFSLAGTNEQFF
>many|TRBD2|TRBV24-1|TRBJ2-3|18
TGTGCCCCTGGGGCCCTAGCGGGAGAGGAGCGGGGCACAGATACGCAGTATTTT
CAPGALAGEERGTDTQYF
>many|NA|TRBV29-1|TRBJ2-2|15
TGCAGCGCAGTACCGCAGGGCACGAACACCGGGGAGCTGTTTTTT
CSAVPQGTNTGELFF
>few|NA|TRBV20-1|TRBJ2-1|15
TGCAGTGCTAGATGGGGGGGCCCCCTCTACAATGAGCAGTTCTTC
CSARWGGPLYNEQFF